This T cell receptor (beta chain) is from a study of a mutant IDH1 vaccine in newly diagnosed glioma. Overall study: Of the patients given treatment, around 62% were male and 37.5% were female, and a mean age of around 38 years was recorded. Study observations and caveats: With respect to changes in top peripheral T cell clonotypes, pseudoprogression seemed unrelated.

About this clone: Its specificity is unknown.

This table comes from immunoSEQ multiplex PCR, and its TCRdb copy is limited to in-frame clones, with some not included. The table has about 88,000 clones, around 79% seen once. The time point here: baseline, week 1 (first vaccination visit). Described treatment: pre-vaccination baseline after standard-of-care therapy. CDR3 size: 12 residues. Germline V CDR1 and CDR2: MNHEY, SMNVEV (reference sequence). Trimming stripped 6 bases from V and 3 bases from J, with 7 bases between. The input for sequencing was PBMCs, taken from a glioma patient treated with radiotherapy, temozolomide or both. This chain links TRBV27 with TRBJ2-3; D may be TRBD2 (5 bases). The TCR originated in a man aged 35 to 55 with glioma. Some clones in this sample may be carry-over from other donors' samples. CDR3 DNA sequence: TGTGCCAGCAGCTCGGGGACAGATACGCAGTATTTT. Translated: CASSSGTDTQYF.